One sample yielded the 10 T cell receptor beta chains listed below, sequenced in a study of blood T cell repertoires in COVID-19. The assay was immunoSEQ multiplex PCR, and TCRdb's table has in-frame clones only and misses some. Here the sample spans 130,000 to 150,000 clones, 70% to 90% being singletons. Sequencing was performed on peripheral blood. The receptors derive from a woman aged 40 to 50 with active or convalescent COVID-19.

This chain links TRBV28 with TRBJ1-2, with D possibly TRBD1 on 6 matching bases. Germline V gene lookup returns CDR1 MDHEN and CDR2 SYDVKM. V was cut by 3 bases and J by 7 bases, with 18 bases left in between. The CDR3 runs to 15 residues. CDR3 nucleotide sequence: TGTGCCAGCAGTTTGTGGGGCGCAGGGGTGCGTGGCTACACCTTC. Amino acids: CASSLWGAGVRGYTF.

The chain links TRBV5-1 to TRBJ1-1, with D perhaps TRBD1 (5 bases). Trimming stripped 4 bases from V and 2 bases from J, with 9 bases between. Germline-derived CDR1 and CDR2 are SGHRS and YFSETQ. The CDR3 consists of 13 residues. This chain's CDR3 is CASSIGHNTEAFF. CDR3 sequence (DNA): TGCGCCAGCAGCATTGGACACAACACTGAAGCTTTCTTT.

V and J are TRBV5-1 and TRBJ2-2; D is uncertain. The CDR3 contains 15 residues. The germline CDR1 and CDR2 sequences are SGHRS and YFSETQ. The ends were cut back, 1 base at V and 4 bases at J, with 11 bases in the middle. The DNA of the CDR3 is TGCGCCAGCAGCTTGTCTCCGGCGGTCACCGGGGAGCTGTTTTTT. It translates to CASSLSPAVTGELFF.

The table lists this clone with a count of one. V and J are TRBV14 and TRBJ1-2, with D possibly being TRBD1 (5 bases). Germline assignment: CDR1 SGHDN and CDR2 FVKESK. Trimming stripped 3 bases from V and 3 bases from J, with 8 bases between. The CDR3 is 13 amino acids. CDR3 sequence: CASSQIRDYGYTF. The CDR3 DNA sequence: TGTGCCAGCAGCCAGATCAGGGACTATGGCTACACCTTC.

The V call is TRBV10-3, the J call TRBJ1-1, with TRBD1 matching over 7 bases. The germline V gene has CDR1 ENHRY and CDR2 SYGVKD. This CDR3 is built from 18 residues. The V and J ends lost 8 bases and 3 bases, in that order; junction bases with no gene match: 21. CDR3 residues: CAIRRGPGWPSGDTEAFF. The CDR3 region has the DNA TGTGCCATCCGTAGGGGGCCAGGGTGGCCTAGTGGGGACACTGAAGCTTTCTTT.

On this clone itself: The sample carries other DNA sequences with the same CDR3. The V gene is TRBV28, the J gene TRBJ1-2; 7 bases are shared with TRBD1. The CDR3 runs 13 residues. V was clipped by 4 bases and J by 5 bases; unmatched bases: 4. Per the germline V gene, CDR1 is MDHEN and CDR2 is SYDVKM. Written as DNA, the CDR3 is TGTGCCAGCAGTTCAACAGGGGTGTATGGCTACACCTTC. It encodes CASSSTGVYGYTF.

This clone turned up a few times. The V gene is TRBV5-1, the J gene TRBJ1-1; no firm D call. CDR1 and CDR2 from the germline V gene are SGHRS and YFSETQ. The CDR3 totals 16 residues. V lost 3 bases and J 1 base, leaving 16 bases between the germline ends. The chain's CDR3 is CASSWKAVGGNTEAFF. CDR3 bases: TGCGCCAGCAGCTGGAAGGCCGTTGGAGGGAACACTGAAGCTTTCTTT.

V gene TRBV28 combines with J gene TRBJ1-5, with 8 bases matching TRBD1. CDR1 MDHEN and CDR2 SYDVKM come from the germline V gene. Trimming took 5 bases from V and 4 from J; bases not matched to a gene: 13. This CDR3 is built from 17 residues. DNA of the CDR3: TGTGCCAGCAGTCGTCGGACAGGGCCCGTCTTAAATCAGCCCCAGCATTTT. It specifies CASSRRTGPVLNQPQHF.

V gene TRBV16 combines with J gene TRBJ2-7; 8 bases line up with TRBD1. J gave up 4 bases and V 4 bases, and 6 bases lay outside the gene matches. In germline, CDR1 is KGHSY, CDR2 FQNENV. This CDR3 is 14 amino acids long. CDR3 DNA sequence: TGTGCCAGCAGCCTGCAGGGGGCAGGGTACGAGCAGTACTTC. Translation gives CASSLQGAGYEQYF.

This clone appeared a single time. The rearrangement uses TRBV27 and TRBJ1-5; TRBD1 aligns across 8 bases. Germline assignment: CDR1 MNHEY and CDR2 SMNVEV (reference sequence). J gave up 2 bases and V 4 bases, and 7 bases lay outside the gene matches. CDR3 size: 16 residues. The CDR3 nucleotides read TGTGCCAGCAGTTGGACAGGGCCTTATGGCAATCAGCCCCAGCATTTT. The encoded protein is CASSWTGPYGNQPQHF.